Listed here are 17 T cell receptor beta chains from one sample, sequenced in a study of T cell responses to AZD1222 COVID-19 vaccine. The data were produced by immunoSEQ multiplex PCR, yet TCRdb's version contains in-frame clones alone and is incomplete. This table holds some 140,000 clones, more than 85% found once. This specimen consisted of peripheral blood, obtained on day 0 of AZD1222 vaccination. The receptors here all came from an adult in good health.

This clone appeared a few times. As DNA, the CDR3 is TGTGCCACACGACAGGATGTCCAGGAGACCCAGTACTTC. Its translation is CATRQDVQETQYF. The rearrangement joins TRBV5-5 to TRBJ2-5, with D possibly matching TRBD1 (6 bases). The CDR3 is 13 residues long. Trimming cost V 9 bases and J 5 bases, with 17 bases left between them. Germline V lookup: CDR1 SGHKS, CDR2 YYEKEE (reference sequence).

The rearrangement links TRBV5-8 to TRBJ1-2, with D perhaps matching TRBD1 (5 bases). Per the germline V gene, CDR1 is SGHTS and CDR2 is YDEGEE. The CDR3 sequence is 13 residues long. V was cut by 2 bases and J by 8 bases, with 13 bases left in between. The CDR3 region is CASSFEGKTGYTF. The CDR3 DNA is TGTGCCAGCAGCTTTGAGGGGAAGACGGGCTACACCTTC.

The chain couples TRBV15 to TRBJ1-1; TRBD1 matches at 8 bases. The CDR3 has 16 amino acids. Germline-derived CDR1 and CDR2 are LNHNV and YYDKDF (reference sequence). V dropped 2 bases and J dropped 4; count of bases not matched to a gene: 9. The CDR3 region is CATSRYVGRGPTEAFF. In DNA, the CDR3 is TGTGCCACCAGCAGATACGTCGGCAGGGGGCCCACTGAAGCTTTCTTT.

The J gene is TRBJ1-3, the V gene TRBV7-2; D is possibly TRBD1 (6 bases). Germline-derived CDR1 and CDR2 are SGHTA and FQGNSA. With 5 bases removed from V and 2 bases from J, the gap between germline ends came to 10 bases. The CDR3 is 14 residues long. CDR3 sequence (DNA): TGTGCCAGCAGCCTAGACAGGACTGGAAACACCATATATTTT. Encoded protein: CASSLDRTGNTIYF.

This chain uses TRBV5-4 with TRBJ1-4; possibly TRBD1 for D (5 bases). V gave up 5 bases and J gave up 8 bases, with 13 bases separating them. Germline V gene data show CDR1 as SGHNT and CDR2 as YYREEE (reference sequence). The CDR3 sequence is 13 residues long. CDR3 loop: CASRPGESEKLFF. In DNA form, the CDR3 reads TGTGCCAGCAGGCCGGGGGAGTCGGAAAAACTGTTTTTT.

The J gene is TRBJ1-4, the V gene TRBV19, with TRBD1 as a possible D gene (5 bases). The germline V gene has CDR1 LNHDA and CDR2 SQIVND (reference sequence). Trimming took 3 bases from V and 8 from J, leaving 16 bases between them. The CDR3 covers 15 residues. The CDR3 spells CASSIGGTKGEKLFF. In DNA form, the CDR3 reads TGTGCCAGTAGTATTGGGGGAACAAAGGGAGAAAAACTGTTTTTT.

The chain is built from TRBV24-1 and TRBJ2-4, with 14 bases matching TRBD2. The CDR3 runs 17 residues. After removal of 3 bases from V and 7 bases from J, the junction contained 7 bases not matched to a gene. The germline gives CDR1 KGHDR, CDR2 SFDVKD. CDR3 nucleotides: TGTGCCACCAGTGATACCGGGACTAGCGGGAGTCTGAACATTCAGTACTTC. It is translated as CATSDTGTSGSLNIQYF.

This clone was observed once. This chain uses TRBV30 with TRBJ1-6; a weak D match, TRBD1 (6 bases). The CDR3 contains 13 residues. CDR1 and CDR2 (germline): GTSNPN, SVGIG (reference sequence). V lost 3 bases and J lost 8, with 11 bases in between. The CDR3 DNA follows: TGTGCCTGGAGAAACAGGGAGGATTCACCCCTCCACTTT. Protein: CAWRNREDSPLHF.

The count of this clone is one. Here the CDR3 DNA reads TGTGCCAGCAGTTACCGCTCGGGGCTTCCCAAAGCTTTCTTT. This translates into CASSYRSGLPKAFF. The chain uses TRBV6-5 and TRBJ1-1, with D possibly being TRBD1 (5 bases). From germline, CDR1 is MNHEY and CDR2 SVGAGI. Between the trimmed V and J ends, which lost 2 bases and 9 bases, there was a span of 16 bases. There are 14 residues in the CDR3.

The chain joins TRBV5-1 to TRBJ1-1; TRBD1 is a possible D gene (5 bases). This CDR3 has 14 amino acids. V lost 3 bases, J lost 4 bases, and 13 bases lay in between. Germline-derived CDR1 and CDR2 are SGHRS and YFSETQ. The CDR3 DNA reads TGCGCCAGCAGCTCGTTGGCTGGGGCCACTGAAGCTTTCTTT. This translates into CASSSLAGATEAFF.

This clone was counted between two and nine times. The rearrangement links TRBV25-1 to TRBJ2-1, with 12 bases lining up with TRBD1. Germline assignment: CDR1 MGHDK and CDR2 SYGVNS. V lost 3 bases and J lost 6; bases outside the gene matches: 6. The CDR3 is 16 residues long. The CDR3 coding sequence is TGTGCCAGCAGTGATCCTCGGGACAGGGGGCCCAATGAGCAGTTCTTC. Its protein product is CASSDPRDRGPNEQFF.

The rearrangement joins TRBV6-5 to TRBJ1-2; unclear D gene. This CDR3 has 14 amino acids. V lost 5 bases, J lost 6 bases, and 16 bases lay in between. Germline-derived CDR1 and CDR2 are MNHEY and SVGAGI. CDR3 residues: CASSPAASVDGYTF. The DNA for the CDR3 is TGTGCCAGCAGTCCCGCAGCGTCTGTCGATGGCTACACCTTC.

This clone has just one count. The genes are TRBV5-4 and TRBJ2-7; tentatively, D is TRBD1 (5 bases). Trimming cost V 6 bases and J 2 bases, with 18 bases left between them. This CDR3 spans 15 amino acids. Per germline, CDR1 SGHNT and CDR2 YYREEE (reference sequence). CDR3 sequence: CASTPSGPGPYEQYF. CDR3 coding DNA: TGTGCCAGCACCCCCTCAGGCCCAGGGCCCTACGAGCAGTACTTC. Filled out from reference TRBV5-4 and TRBJ2-7, the complete variable domain reads ETGVTQSPTHLIKTRGQQVTLRCSSQSGHNTVSWYQQALGQGPQFIFQYYREEENGRGNFPPRFSGLQFPNYSSELNVNALELDDSALYLCASTPSGPGPYEQYFGPGTRLTVT.

The V and J genes are TRBV7-9 and TRBJ2-1, with unresolved D. CDR3 length: 14 residues. CDR1 is SEHNR, CDR2 FQNEAQ, per germline (reference sequence). V lost 2 bases and J 6 bases, leaving 11 bases between the germline ends. Here the CDR3 reads CASSLLPGSNEQFF. The CDR3, as DNA: TGTGCCAGCAGCTTACTCCCAGGAAGCAATGAGCAGTTCTTC.

This clone was recorded once. J is TRBJ1-4 and V is TRBV2, with D possibly being TRBD1 (5 bases). CDR1 SNHLY and CDR2 FYNNEI come from the germline V gene. V lost 4 bases and J 7 bases, leaving 13 bases between the germline ends. The CDR3 is 14 amino acids. As DNA, the CDR3 is TGTGCCAGCAGTGGAGAGGGGATAGGTGAAAAACTGTTTTTT. It is translated as CASSGEGIGEKLFF.

The gene calls are TRBV14 and TRBJ2-3; D may be TRBD1 or TRBD2 (7 bases each). V dropped 2 bases and J dropped 8 bases, with 20 bases sitting between them. This CDR3 is 16 amino acids long. CDR1 is SGHDN and CDR2 is FVKESK in the germline V gene. The DNA for the CDR3 is TGTGCCAGCAGCCAACGACTAGCCGGAGCAGGGGGTACGCAGTATTTT. Translating gives CASSQRLAGAGGTQYF.

This clone was seen once. The chain has TRBV12-2 and TRBJ1-4. TRBV12-2 is a pseudogene locus. The CDR3 totals 14 residues. The CDR3 nucleotides are TGTGCAAGTCGCTTTAGGACCCTAAATGAAAAACTGTTTTTT. Its translation: CASRFRTLNEKLFF.